The 17 T cell receptor beta chains listed next were all sequenced from one sample in a study of T cells in tuberculosis. Using immunoSEQ multiplex PCR, the repertoire was profiled, and TCRdb retains in-frame clones only, with some absent. Among roughly 28,000 clones listed, 85% to 90% were seen once. The sequencing sample was made of PBMCs. The receptors stem from a donor aged 5 to 30 with latent tuberculosis or without tuberculosis infection.

The chain links TRBV27 to TRBJ1-5; tentative D call: TRBD1 (5 bases). The CDR3 loop spans 13 amino acids. CDR1 is MNHEY and CDR2 is SMNVEV in the germline V gene (reference sequence). The V end was cut by 5 bases, the J end by 6 bases, with 11 bases between. The CDR3 protein is CASSAQGLQPQHF. CDR3 in DNA: TGTGCCAGCAGTGCCCAGGGTCTTCAGCCCCAGCATTTT.

This chain's CDR3 is CASSYSRLAGEETQYF. In DNA form, the CDR3 reads TGTGCCAGCAGTTACTCGAGACTAGCGGGGGAAGAGACCCAGTACTTC. The rearrangement links TRBV6-6 to TRBJ2-5; 12 nucleotides line up with TRBD2. V was pared by 0 bases and J by 3 bases, with 2 bases of the junction left unmatched. Germline lookup yields CDR1 MNHNY and CDR2 SVGAGI (reference sequence). The length of the CDR3 is 16 residues.

This sequence joins TRBV10-2 and TRBJ1-1; D not resolved. Trimming took 9 bases from V and 0 from J, leaving 11 bases between them. The CDR3 is made up of 13 amino acids. Looked up from germline, CDR1 is WSHSY and CDR2 is SAAADI. This chain's CDR3 is CASSEPLNTEAFF. The CDR3 DNA follows: TGCGCCAGTTCCGAGCCATTGAACACTGAAGCTTTCTTT.

This clone was counted a single time. The chain joins TRBV6-5 to TRBJ1-4; D is possibly TRBD1 (5 bases). Trimming stripped 5 bases from V and 7 bases from J, with 14 bases between. Germline V CDR1 and CDR2: MNHEY, SVGAGI. This CDR3 spans 14 amino acids. The CDR3 protein is CASSPRVSVEKLFF. The CDR3 bases are TGTGCCAGCAGTCCCAGGGTATCTGTTGAAAAACTGTTTTTT.

The chain is built from TRBV28 and TRBJ1-6; D remains unclear. CDR3 size: 13 residues. Germline-derived CDR1 and CDR2 are MDHEN and SYDVKM. V was shortened by 5 bases and J by 10 bases, with 12 bases between the two germline ends. The CDR3: CASSLASPSPLHF. CDR3 sequence (DNA): TGTGCCAGCAGTCTCGCCAGTCCATCACCCCTCCACTTT. Variable domain in full (rest from reference TRBV28 and TRBJ1-6): DVKVTQSSRYLVKRTGEKVFLECVQDMDHENMFWYRQDPGLGLRLIYFSYDVKMKEKGDIPEGYSVSREKKERFSLILESASTNQTSMYLCASSLASPSPLHFGNGTRLTVT.

V and J are TRBV6-1 and TRBJ1-1; D remains unclear. Trimming removed 9 bases from V and 1 base from J, with 12 bases in between. CDR3 length: 13 residues. CDR1 and CDR2 (germline): MNHNS, SASEGT. CDR3 in amino acids: CASERPPNTEAFF. CDR3 DNA sequence: TGTGCCAGTGAGCGACCCCCGAACACTGAAGCTTTCTTT.

The chain recombines TRBV9 with TRBJ1-2; a possible D gene is TRBD1 (6 bases). Germline values: CDR1 SGDLS, CDR2 YYNGEE. The CDR3 consists of 13 residues. With 4 bases removed from V and 13 bases from J, the gap between germline ends came to 20 bases. The CDR3 region has the DNA TGTGCCAGCAGCTCCGCGGGGGGGCCCGGTCGCACCTTC. It encodes CASSSAGGPGRTF.

This clone was seen only once. This chain uses TRBV1 with TRBJ2-3; the DNA was not used to check the table's D call, TRBD1. TRBV1 is recorded as a pseudogene. This CDR3 has 15 amino acids. The CDR3 protein is CTSRQFGRGKDTQYF. In nucleotides, the CDR3 is TGCACCAGCAGACAGTTTGGCAGGGGTAAAGATACGCAGTATTTT.

The chain recombines TRBV27 with TRBJ1-1; D not certain. Deletions cut 2 bases from V and 3 bases from J, with 13 bases between. The CDR3 covers 15 residues. Looked up from germline, CDR1 is MNHEY and CDR2 is SMNVEV (reference sequence). CDR3 sequence: CASSLDIPRDTEAFF. DNA for the CDR3: TGTGCCAGCAGTTTAGACATCCCGAGGGACACTGAAGCTTTCTTT.

The rearrangement uses TRBV19 and TRBJ2-1; possibly TRBD2 for D (5 bases). The CDR3 sequence is 15 residues long. V lost 6 bases and J 2 bases, leaving 14 bases between the germline ends. CDR1 and CDR2 from the germline V gene are LNHDA and SQIVND (reference sequence). The CDR3 nucleotides read TGTGCCAGTAGGCGACGGGATCTCACCTACAATGAGCAGTTCTTC. Its protein is CASRRRDLTYNEQFF.

V is TRBV10-3 and J is TRBJ2-1; TRBD2 aligns across 11 bases. The CDR3 runs to 15 residues. Germline trimming cut 6 bases from V and 4 bases from J; bases unmatched to any gene: 5. Germline-derived CDR1 and CDR2 are ENHRY and SYGVKD. The DNA for the CDR3 is TGTGCCATCAGGGATAGCGGGGGGGAGTACAATGAGCAGTTCTTC. Residues: CAIRDSGGEYNEQFF.

The chain links TRBV28 to TRBJ2-5; 12 bases are shared with TRBD2. The CDR3 has 16 amino acids. CDR1 MDHEN and CDR2 SYDVKM come from the germline V gene. The ends lost 6 bases at V and 5 bases at J; junction bases unmatched: 10. CDR3 residues: CASSLTSGGLVETQYF. The CDR3 nucleotides are TGTGCCAGCAGCCTGACTAGCGGGGGTTTGGTGGAGACCCAGTACTTC.

The chain is built from TRBV10-3 and TRBJ2-5; D gene ambiguous. CDR1 is ENHRY, CDR2 SYGVKD, per germline. The CDR3 length is 13 residues. The germline V and J ends were trimmed by 0 bases and 5 bases, with 7 bases remaining between them. The CDR3, as DNA: TGTGCCATCAGTGAGTCGACTCGGGAGACCCAGTACTTC. This codes for CAISESTRETQYF.

V is TRBV9 and J is TRBJ2-2; the match to TRBD2 covers 13 bases. The CDR3 runs to 17 residues. The V gene's germline CDR1 is SGDLS and CDR2 YYNGEE. The trim removed 5 bases at V and 6 bases at J, leaving 10 bases unmatched. CDR3 in amino acids: CASSGLAGVRAPGELFF. Here the CDR3 DNA reads TGTGCCAGCAGTGGACTAGCGGGGGTCCGAGCGCCCGGGGAGCTGTTTTTT.

This clone was seen a few times. The chain is built from TRBV19 and TRBJ1-2, with D uncertain. This CDR3 is built from 14 residues. V dropped 10 bases and J dropped 3 bases, with 18 bases sitting between them. Germline V CDR1 and CDR2: LNHDA, SQIVND (reference sequence). The CDR3 region is CATTDTGGDYGYTF. CDR3 bases: TGTGCCACCACTGACACCGGAGGTGACTATGGCTACACCTTC.

V and J are TRBV11-2 and TRBJ2-5; 7 nucleotides align to TRBD2. The V segment lost 5 bases and the J segment 3 bases; nucleotides outside the gene matches: 18. The CDR3 has 18 amino acids. Germline-derived CDR1 and CDR2 are SGHAT and FQNNGV. CDR3 nucleotide sequence: TGTGCCAGCAGCACCCATCTCGGGCTAGCGGCATCAAAAGAGACCCAGTACTTC. Its translation: CASSTHLGLAASKETQYF.

The V call is TRBV4-2, the J call TRBJ2-3, with a tentative D call TRBD2 (6 bases). The CDR3 length is 17 residues. The germline V gene encodes CDR1 LGHNA and CDR2 YNFKEQ. The V end lost 0 bases, the J end lost 6 bases, and 19 bases lay between the germline ends. The CDR3 DNA is TGTGCCAGCAGCCAAGAAGGAGAGGGAGGAAGCCAGGATACGCAGTATTTT. Amino acid sequence: CASSQEGEGGSQDTQYF.